The subject of this entry is one TCR beta chain. As yet, its antigen is unknown. Additional DNA sequences in this sample encode the identical CDR3. Naive CD8 populations comprised CD45RO-negative cells positively selected for CCR7, excluding terminally differentiated effector memory CD45RA+ cells. The sample originates from a study of shared clonotypes between healthy human individuals. The V end lost 3 bases, the J end lost 1 base, and 10 bases lay between the germline ends. The germline V gene has CDR1 LNHDA and CDR2 SQIVND (reference sequence). This CDR3 has 14 residues. Whole-study results and caveats: Investigators expected sequencing depth to affect clonotype sharing among donors. At large depth, rarefaction still showed sorted-subset sequencing to be incomplete.

Using about 220 ng DNA, 25,000 to 35,000 T cell genomes, the sorted-subset replicate PCRs were run. Repertoires were generated with immunoSEQ multiplex PCR, while TCRdb's copy carries only in-frame clones and drops some. The sample consists of around 2.1 million clones, about 93% of them appearing once. Sample: naive CD8+ T cells from PBMCs. The chain carries TRBV19 and TRBJ2-7, with D perhaps matching TRBD1 (6 bases). The source is a man between 18 and 35 years old in good health. Some clones in this sample may be carry-over from other donors' samples. The CDR3 nucleotides read TGTGCCAGTAGTATTCGGCAGGGGTCCTACGAGCAGTACTTC. Translation gives CASSIRQGSYEQYF.